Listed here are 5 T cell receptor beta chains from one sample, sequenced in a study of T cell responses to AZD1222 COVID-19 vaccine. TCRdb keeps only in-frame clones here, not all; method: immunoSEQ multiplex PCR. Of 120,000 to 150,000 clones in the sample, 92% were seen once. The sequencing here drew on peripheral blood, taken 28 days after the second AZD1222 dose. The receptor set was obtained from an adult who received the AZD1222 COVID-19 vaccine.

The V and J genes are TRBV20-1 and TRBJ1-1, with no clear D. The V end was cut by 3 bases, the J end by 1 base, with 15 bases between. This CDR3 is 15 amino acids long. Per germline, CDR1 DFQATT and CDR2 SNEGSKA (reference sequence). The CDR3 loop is CSASQSGEGNTEAFF. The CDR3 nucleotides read TGCAGTGCTAGTCAGTCCGGGGAGGGGAACACTGAAGCTTTCTTT.

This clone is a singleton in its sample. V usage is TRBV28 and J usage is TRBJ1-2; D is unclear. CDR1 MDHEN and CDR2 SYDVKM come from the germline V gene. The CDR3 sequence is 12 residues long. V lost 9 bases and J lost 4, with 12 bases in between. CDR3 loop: CASFSLGYGYTF. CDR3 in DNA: TGTGCCAGTTTCTCCCTGGGCTATGGCTACACCTTC.

CDR3 in amino acids: CASSRGGDRTTYGYTF. The CDR3 nucleotides are TGTGCCAGTAGTAGAGGGGGGGACAGAACAACATATGGCTACACCTTC. The chain carries TRBV19 and TRBJ1-2, with 7 bases that match TRBD1. This CDR3 comprises 16 residues. Germline values: CDR1 LNHDA, CDR2 SQIVND (reference sequence). J lost 5 bases, V lost 4 bases, and 13 bases had no gene match.

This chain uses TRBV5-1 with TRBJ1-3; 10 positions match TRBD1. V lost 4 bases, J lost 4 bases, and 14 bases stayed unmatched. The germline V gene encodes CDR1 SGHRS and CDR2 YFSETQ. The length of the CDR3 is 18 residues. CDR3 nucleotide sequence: TGCGCCAGCAGCCTTTCCCAGGGACAGGGGTCTTCCGGAAACACCATATATTTT. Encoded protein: CASSLSQGQGSSGNTIYF. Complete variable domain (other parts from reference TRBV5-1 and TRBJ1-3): KAGVTQTPRYLIKTRGQQVTLSCSPISGHRSVSWYQQTPGQGLQFLFEYFSETQRNKGNFPGRFSGRQFSNSRSEMNVSTLELGDSALYLCASSLSQGQGSSGNTIYFGEGSWLTVV.

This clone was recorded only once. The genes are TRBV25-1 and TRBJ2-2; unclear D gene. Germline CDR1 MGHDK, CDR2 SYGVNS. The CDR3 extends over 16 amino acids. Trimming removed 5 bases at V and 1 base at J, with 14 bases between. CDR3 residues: CASSPPSGRNTGELFF. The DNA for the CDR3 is TGTGCCAGCAGTCCCCCATCCGGAAGGAACACCGGGGAGCTGTTTTTT.